The subject of this entry is one T cell receptor (beta chain). Its specificity is not known. The data originate from a study of a mutant IDH1 vaccine in newly diagnosed glioma. Overall study: Vaccination began 4-6 weeks post radiotherapy alone, or with temozolomide cycles. Earlier treatment was radiotherapy, temozolomide, or both, with most getting both. Of treated patients, 62.5% were men and approximately 40% women, averaging around 44 years.

Trimming removed 5 bases from V and 6 bases from J; junction bases left unmatched: 8. The CDR3 runs 15 residues. Germline CDR1 MNHNY, CDR2 SVGAGI (reference sequence). Profiling relied on immunoSEQ multiplex PCR, and the TCRdb table lists in-frame clones only, not all of them. The table records around 120,000 clones, roughly 78% of them present only once. This sample's time point: week 11, during vaccination. A single vaccine dose contained 300 ug of mutant IDH1 20-mer peptide, and topical imiquimod was used with it. Newly diagnosed WHO grade 3 or 4 IDH1-mutant, ATRX-lost astrocytomas were identified in the donors.

The chain recombines TRBV6-6 with TRBJ2-7; 12 bases match TRBD1. The material sequenced was PBMCs, taken from a glioma patient whose treatment included an IDH1 peptide vaccine. The receptor comes from a man aged 35 to 55 with glioma. The CDR3 loop is CASSKPGQGASEQYF. Written as DNA, the CDR3 is TGTGCCAGCAGTAAACCGGGACAGGGGGCGAGCGAGCAGTACTTC.